Following are 25 T cell receptor beta chains from one sample sequenced in a study of metastatic and nonmetastatic thyroid tumors. Nobody among the patients had been given any treatment before thyroid surgery. TCRdb reprocessed the PCR reads using MiXCR. Counted here are about 39,000 clones, around 17% occurring once; the ten biggest clones make up around 3.9%. The specimen sequenced was blood. The receptor source for this set is a female donor with papillary thyroid cancer or a benign thyroid nodule (not recorded which). Some clones in this sample may be carry-over from other donors' samples.

This clone was recorded at least ten times. This chain links TRBV6-4 with TRBJ1-1; the match to TRBD1 covers 7 bases. The germline V gene encodes CDR1 MRHNA and CDR2 SNTAGT. The V gene end was trimmed by 4 bases and the J gene end by 3 bases; junction bases not matched to a gene: 8. The CDR3 totals 15 residues. This CDR3 is CASSVQQGRDTEAFF. The CDR3 nucleotides read TGTGCCAGCAGTGTCCAACAGGGGAGGGACACTGAAGCTTTCTTT.

V gene TRBV20-1 combines with J gene TRBJ2-7, with D perhaps TRBD1 (6 bases). The V end lost 3 bases, the J end lost 2 bases, and 17 bases lay between the germline ends. Germline CDR1 and CDR2: DFQATT and SNEGSKA (reference sequence). The CDR3 contains 15 residues. CDR3 DNA sequence: TGCAGTGCTAGTAATTTCGAGACAGGAGCCTACGAGCAGTACTTC. This translates into CSASNFETGAYEQYF.

This clone was observed at least ten times. The DNA of the CDR3 is TGTGCCAGCAGCCCGGACGCCAGCTCCTACAATGAGCAGTTCTTC. Its translation is CASSPDASSYNEQFF. The chain carries TRBV3-1 and TRBJ2-1; D uncertain. V lost 4 bases and J 0 bases, leaving 10 bases between the germline ends. Germline V lookup: CDR1 LGHDT, CDR2 YNNKEL (reference sequence). This CDR3 has 15 residues.

This clone was recorded at least ten times. The chain couples TRBV5-1 to TRBJ2-2; D is possibly TRBD2 (5 bases). This CDR3 has 15 amino acids. Germline CDR1 SGHRS, CDR2 YFSETQ. Trimming cost V 6 bases and J 5 bases, with 17 bases left between them. CDR3 sequence reads: CASTTYLEGTGELFF. The CDR3 DNA follows: TGCGCCAGCACCACCTACCTTGAGGGTACCGGGGAGCTGTTTTTT.

As regards this clone: This clone may be a read error of a much larger clone one base away. The chain uses TRBV4-1 and TRBJ2-7; a possible D gene is TRBD1 (6 bases). Germline-derived CDR1 and CDR2 are MGHRA and YSYEKL. This CDR3 has 15 residues. V gave up 8 bases and J gave up 0 bases, with 17 bases separating them. The CDR3, as DNA: TGCGCCAGCCGCCTCAAACAGGGTGACTCCTACGAGCAGTACTTC. This gives the protein CASRLKQGDSYEQYF.

The chain recombines TRBV11-2 with TRBJ2-1, with 10 nucleotides matching TRBD2. Losses at the gene ends were 4 bases for V and 4 bases for J; bases not matched to a gene: 4. Germline V gene sequence: CDR1 SGHAT, CDR2 FQNNGV. The CDR3 totals 15 residues. CDR3 sequence reads: CASSSTSGVYNEQFF. For the CDR3, the DNA is TGTGCCAGCAGCTCTACTAGCGGGGTTTACAATGAGCAGTTCTTC.

This clone came up many times. The chain combines TRBV7-6 with TRBJ2-1; 10 nucleotides line up with TRBD2. The CDR3 has 15 amino acids. V lost 2 bases and J lost 7; bases outside the gene matches: 5. In germline, CDR1 is SGHVS, CDR2 FNYEAQ. Here the CDR3 DNA reads TGTGCCAGCAGCTTATTAAGCGGGGGGGCTAATGAGCAGTTCTTC. This translates into CASSLLSGGANEQFF.

This clone was seen ten or more times. The chain joins TRBV10-3 to TRBJ2-1; 7 bases line up with TRBD1. The CDR3 loop spans 15 amino acids. Germline V lookup: CDR1 ENHRY, CDR2 SYGVKD. The V segment lost 4 bases and the J segment 8 bases; nucleotides outside the gene matches: 11. The CDR3 sequence: CAISGKTRQGDEQFF. As DNA, the CDR3 is TGTGCCATCAGTGGCAAGACCCGACAGGGAGATGAGCAGTTCTTC.

This clone came up many times. The chain is built from TRBV3-1 and TRBJ2-7, with 10 nucleotides matching TRBD2. With 4 bases clipped from V and 1 base from J, the junction kept 10 bases outside the gene matches. The V gene's germline CDR1 is LGHDT and CDR2 YNNKEL (reference sequence). This CDR3 is 17 amino acids long. DNA for the CDR3: TGTGCCAGCAGCCCGAAGAGGGCTAGCGGGAGTTCCTACGAGCAGTACTTC. This encodes CASSPKRASGSSYEQYF.

This clone was seen many times. A much larger clone differs from this one at a single base, so this may be a read error. The chain uses TRBV10-3 and TRBJ2-2; the D gene is possibly TRBD2 (6 bases). The CDR3 is 13 amino acids. Per germline, CDR1 ENHRY and CDR2 SYGVKD. The V end was cut by 10 bases, the J end by 7 bases, with 16 bases between. The CDR3, as DNA: TGTGCCAGCTTACCGGGAGAATTCGGGGAGCTGTTTTTT. Encoded protein: CASLPGEFGELFF.

At least ten counts were recorded for this clone. The chain employs TRBV4-1 and TRBJ1-6; a weak D match, TRBD1 (6 bases). Trimming removed 1 base at V and 3 bases at J, with 13 bases between. Germline CDR1 and CDR2: MGHRA and YSYEKL. The CDR3 spans 17 residues. CDR3 sequence: CASSQGGGTFYNSPLHF. CDR3 DNA: TGCGCCAGCAGCCAAGGTGGGGGCACCTTCTATAATTCACCCCTCCACTTT.

This clone was recorded many times. CDR3 residues: CASSPQESYGYTF. CDR3 DNA sequence: TGTGCCAGCAGCCCTCAGGAATCCTATGGCTACACCTTC. The chain combines TRBV7-8 with TRBJ1-2; D is undetermined. V was pared by 5 bases and J by 4 bases, with 11 bases between. The CDR3 extends over 13 amino acids. Looked up from germline, CDR1 is SGHVS and CDR2 is FQNEAQ.

This clone was observed a few times. A much larger clone lies a single base off, so this may be a read error. This sequence joins TRBV29-1 and TRBJ2-1; 7 bases are a match to TRBD1. Germline CDR1 reads SQVTM; CDR2 reads ANQGSEA. This CDR3 has 16 amino acids. This chain's CDR3 is CSVEDSDRVSYNEHFF. CDR3 sequence (DNA): TGCAGCGTTGAAGACTCCGACAGGGTCTCCTACAATGAGCATTTCTTC.

This clone came up many times. Other nucleotide sequences from this sample produce the same CDR3. The genes are TRBV7-9 and TRBJ1-4; no clear D gene. Germline V gene lookup returns CDR1 SEHNR and CDR2 FQNEAQ (reference sequence). The length of the CDR3 is 16 residues. V shed 5 bases and J shed 0 bases, with 13 bases lying between them. The CDR3 DNA reads as TGTGCCAGCAGCAAATTCGTGGGTGCAACTAATGAAAAACTGTTTTTT. As protein: CASSKFVGATNEKLFF.

This clone has at least ten counts. The chain's CDR3 is CASSYGYSGIGYNEQFF. CDR3 nucleotides: TGTGCCAGCAGTTACGGCTATAGCGGGATAGGGTACAATGAGCAGTTCTTC. This chain uses TRBV6-5 with TRBJ2-1; TRBD2 matches 8 bases. CDR1 and CDR2 (germline): MNHEY, SVGAGI. The CDR3 covers 17 residues. V dropped 2 bases and J dropped 4; count of bases not matched to a gene: 10.

This clone was seen repeatedly, ten times or more. This chain uses TRBV2 with TRBJ1-5; D unresolved. Germline loops: CDR1 SNHLY, CDR2 FYNNEI. The CDR3 has 12 residues. V lost 3 bases and J lost 5, with 5 bases in between. CDR3 sequence (DNA): TGTGCCAGCAGTGAGGGTTATCAGCCCCAGCATTTT. This sequence encodes CASSEGYQPQHF.

This clone has at least ten counts. The chain uses TRBV24-1 and TRBJ2-2, with 7 bases that match TRBD1. Germline lookup yields CDR1 KGHDR and CDR2 SFDVKD. This CDR3 has 16 residues. Losses at the gene ends were 5 bases for V and 7 bases for J; bases not matched to a gene: 12. CDR3 sequence: CATSGVQGLGSGELFF. The CDR3 nucleotides are TGTGCCACCAGTGGAGTACAGGGGCTTGGGAGCGGGGAGCTGTTTTTT.

This clone has a count of ten or more. The genes are TRBV2 and TRBJ1-2, with a weak D call TRBD1 (5 bases). Germline V gives CDR1 SNHLY, CDR2 FYNNEI. Between the trimmed V and J ends, which lost 6 bases and 0 bases, there was a span of 8 bases. The CDR3 totals 13 residues. CDR3 nucleotide sequence: TGTGCCAGCAGGCCGACAGCTAACTATGGCTACACCTTC. It encodes CASRPTANYGYTF.

This clone has a count of ten or more. The V gene is TRBV4-1, the J gene TRBJ1-3; D remains ambiguous. This CDR3 spans 13 amino acids. Trimming left V 1 base short and J 4 bases short, with 5 bases between. Germline lookup yields CDR1 MGHRA and CDR2 YSYEKL. DNA of the CDR3: TGCGCCAGCAGCCAAGCCCAGGGAAACACCATATATTTT. Translated: CASSQAQGNTIYF.

This clone was seen only a few times. The germline gene is not matched at one end of the junction; a read error may be the cause. The rearrangement links TRBV6-5 to TRBJ1-5; D is unclear. This CDR3 contains 12 residues. CDR1 and CDR2 from the germline V gene are MNHEY and SVGAGI. The CDR3 nucleotides read TGTGCCAGCAGTTGCCGAGGGCAGCCCCATCATTTT. Its translation is CASSCRGQPHHF.

This clone was counted at least ten times. This chain uses TRBV7-9 with TRBJ1-1; no reliable D call. The CDR3 contains 13 residues. Germline CDR1 and CDR2: SEHNR and FQNEAQ (reference sequence). V lost 5 bases and J lost 2, with 9 bases in between. The CDR3 region has the DNA TGTGCCAGCAGCCCCCCACCTAACACTGAAGCTTTCTTT. This translates into CASSPPPNTEAFF.

This clone was detected only a few times. This may be a read error: a much more frequent sequence differs by one nucleotide. The chain carries TRBV20-1 and TRBJ2-1, with unresolved D. Per the germline V gene, CDR1 is DFQATT and CDR2 is SNEGSKA (reference sequence). The CDR3 runs to 13 residues. The CDR3 loop reads CSAPPSGYNERFF. The DNA of the CDR3 is TGCAGTGCTCCGCCGTCCGGCTACAATGAGCGGTTCTTC.

In this sample, this clone turned up many times. The chain employs TRBV5-1 and TRBJ1-6; D is perhaps TRBD1 (6 bases). This CDR3 has 16 residues. CDR1 is SGHRS and CDR2 is YFSETQ in the germline V gene. Trimming removed 4 bases from V and 7 bases from J, with 18 bases in between. The CDR3 reads CASSTSGQISNSPLHF. In nucleotides, the CDR3 is TGCGCCAGCAGCACCAGTGGACAGATATCAAATTCACCCCTCCACTTT. Supplemented by reference TRBV5-1 and TRBJ1-6, the full variable domain reads KAGVTQTPRYLIKTRGQQVTLSCSPISGHRSVSWYQQTPGQGLQFLFEYFSETQRNKGNFPGRFSGRQFSNSRSEMNVSTLELGDSALYLCASSTSGQISNSPLHFGNGTRLTVT.

At least ten counts were recorded for this clone. The chain links TRBV11-3 to TRBJ2-3; D ambiguous. The CDR3 has 14 amino acids. Germline V gene lookup returns CDR1 SGHNT and CDR2 YENEEA. V lost 5 bases, J lost 1 base, and 10 bases lay in between. DNA for the CDR3: TGTGCCAGCAGCCCCACCGTGGGCACAGATACGCAGTATTTT. This encodes CASSPTVGTDTQYF.

The sample holds a few counts of this clone. DNA for the CDR3: TGTGCCAGCAGAACAAAAGGGGGGATTGAGCAGTACTTC. Protein: CASRTKGGIEQYF. The chain employs TRBV12-3 or TRBV12-4 and TRBJ2-7; D may match TRBD1 or TRBD2 (6 bases each). The CDR3 is made up of 13 amino acids. The germline V and J ends were trimmed by 6 bases and 7 bases, with 16 bases remaining between them.